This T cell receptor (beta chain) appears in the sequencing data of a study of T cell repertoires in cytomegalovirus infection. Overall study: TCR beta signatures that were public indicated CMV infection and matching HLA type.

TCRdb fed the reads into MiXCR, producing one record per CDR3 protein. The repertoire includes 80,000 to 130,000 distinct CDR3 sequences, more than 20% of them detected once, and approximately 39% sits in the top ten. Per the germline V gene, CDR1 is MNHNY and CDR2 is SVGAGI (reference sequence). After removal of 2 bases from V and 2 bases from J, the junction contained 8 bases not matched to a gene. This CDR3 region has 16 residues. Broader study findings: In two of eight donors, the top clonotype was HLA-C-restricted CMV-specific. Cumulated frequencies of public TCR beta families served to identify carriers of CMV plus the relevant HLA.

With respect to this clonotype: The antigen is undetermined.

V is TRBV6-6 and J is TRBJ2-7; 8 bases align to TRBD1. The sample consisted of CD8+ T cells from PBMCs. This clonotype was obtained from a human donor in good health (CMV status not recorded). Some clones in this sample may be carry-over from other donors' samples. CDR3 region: CASSYRTGTGTYEQYF. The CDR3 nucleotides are TGTGCCAGCAGTTACCGGACCGGGACAGGAACCTACGAGCAGTACTTC.